These 19 T cell receptor beta chains were sequenced from one sample in a study of cytomegalovirus exposure and HLA in healthy donors. PCR was performed using 60 Vbeta and 13 Jbeta primers. The assay was immunoSEQ multiplex PCR, and TCRdb's table has in-frame clones only and misses some. The sample lists under 200,000 clones, roughly 76% occurring once. Sequenced input: PBMCs. The receptors were gathered from a human donor in good health.

This clone was seen more than once but under ten times. The genes are TRBV2 and TRBJ1-2; the match to TRBD1 covers 8 bases. V lost 7 bases and J lost 7; bases outside the gene matches: 8. CDR1 is SNHLY and CDR2 is FYNNEI in the germline V gene. This CDR3 is 13 amino acids long. CDR3 coding DNA: TGTGCCAGCATGTCACAGGGGGAGGGTGGCTACACCTTC. It is translated as CASMSQGEGGYTF.

DNA for the CDR3: TGTGCCAGCAGCTACCAGCCAGGGGACGGCGAGCAGTACTTC. It translates to CASSYQPGDGEQYF. The chain employs TRBV7-8 and TRBJ2-7; a weak D match, TRBD1 (6 bases). The germline V gene has CDR1 SGHVS and CDR2 FQNEAQ. The V end lost 4 bases, the J end lost 6 bases, and 16 bases lay between the germline ends. The CDR3 runs to 14 residues.

This clone was seen a handful of times. This chain connects TRBV27 to TRBJ1-5; the D gene is possibly TRBD1 (6 bases). Germline-derived CDR1 and CDR2 are MNHEY and SMNVEV (reference sequence). V was clipped by 5 bases and J by 7 bases, with 12 bases between them. The CDR3 runs to 13 residues. The CDR3 coding sequence is TGTGCCAGCAGTAATGGACAGTACCAGCCCCAGCATTTT. Amino acids: CASSNGQYQPQHF.

The chain employs TRBV4-3 and TRBJ2-5; the D is unclear. The CDR3 runs to 14 residues. Trimming removed 1 base at V and 0 bases at J, with 6 bases between. Germline CDR1 and CDR2: LGHNA and YSLEER. CDR3 DNA: TGCGCCAGCAGCCAAGGGTTAGACCAAGAGACCCAGTACTTC. The encoded protein is CASSQGLDQETQYF.

The chain joins TRBV18 to TRBJ2-7; 10 bases line up with TRBD2. This CDR3 has 14 residues. Germline V gene sequence: CDR1 KGHSH, CDR2 LQKENI. V lost 5 bases, J lost 2 bases, and 3 bases stayed unmatched. CDR3 in amino acids: CASSSSGGTYEQYF. The CDR3 DNA reads as TGTGCCAGCTCAAGTAGCGGGGGGACCTACGAGCAGTACTTC.

The V and J genes are TRBV11-3 and TRBJ2-2, with 8 bases lining up with TRBD2. The CDR3 extends over 16 amino acids. J was trimmed by 7 bases and V by 5 bases; bases with no gene match: 12. Germline CDR1 and CDR2: SGHNT and YENEEA. Here the CDR3 DNA reads TGTGCCAGCAGCACTCCCGGGACTAGAGTAGGCGGGGAGCTGTTTTTT. Translated, it gives CASSTPGTRVGGELFF.

The rearrangement links TRBV7-9 to TRBJ1-2, with 10 bases aligning to TRBD1. The germline V gene has CDR1 SEHNR and CDR2 FQNEAQ (reference sequence). The CDR3 consists of 15 residues. V shed 0 bases, J shed 3 bases, and the junction held 1 base outside the gene matches. CDR3 loop: CASSLAGTGDYGYTF. Here the CDR3 DNA reads TGTGCCAGCAGCTTAGCGGGGACAGGGGACTATGGCTACACCTTC.

J is TRBJ2-7 and V is TRBV5-4; TRBD1 aligns across 10 bases. Germline loops: CDR1 SGHNT, CDR2 YYREEE (reference sequence). CDR3 size: 15 residues. Trimming at V came to 1 base and at J to 3 bases, leaving 4 bases not matched to a gene. CDR3 amino acids: CASSLTGTGVYEQYF. DNA of the CDR3: TGTGCCAGCAGCTTGACCGGGACAGGGGTCTACGAGCAGTACTTC.

V is TRBV5-8 and J is TRBJ1-2; 9 bases agree with TRBD1. The CDR3 is 16 amino acids. Losses at the gene ends were 3 bases for V and 5 bases for J; bases not matched to a gene: 11. In germline, CDR1 is SGHTS, CDR2 YDEGEE. The CDR3, as DNA: TGTGCCAGCAGCTCGACCGGGACAGGGTTCCATTATGGCTACACCTTC. As protein: CASSSTGTGFHYGYTF.

On this clone itself: An end of the junction differs from the germline gene, which may be a read error. The genes are TRBV11-2 and TRBJ2-2; no reliable D call. The CDR3 is 14 residues long. Germline V gives CDR1 SGHAT, CDR2 FQNNGV. The CDR3 reads CASSIDGVAGELFF. The CDR3 DNA reads as TGTGCCAGCAGCATAGACGGAGTTGCCGGGGAGCTGTTTTTT.

The chain couples TRBV7-9 to TRBJ2-7; D is undetermined. CDR3 length: 13 amino acids. V lost 5 bases to trimming and J lost 2 bases, with 10 bases between them. Germline lookup yields CDR1 SEHNR and CDR2 FQNEAQ (reference sequence). CDR3 bases: TGTGCCAGCAGCAATAACGGAGCCTACGAGCAGTACTTC. Translating it yields CASSNNGAYEQYF.

CDR3 coding DNA: TGTGCCAGCAGCCAAGAGGCAGGGGGCTCAACTAATGAAAAACTGTTTTTT. This encodes CASSQEAGGSTNEKLFF. The V call is TRBV4-2, the J call TRBJ1-4; 8 nucleotides align to TRBD1. Germline assignment: CDR1 LGHNA and CDR2 YNFKEQ. The V and J ends lost 0 bases and 0 bases, in that order; junction bases with no gene match: 3. The CDR3 sequence is 17 residues long.

The chain is built from TRBV10-3 and TRBJ2-5; a weak D match, TRBD1 (9 bases). The DNA end lines up better with TRBJ2-7; the J call may be wrong. CDR1 is ENHRY and CDR2 is SYGVKD in the germline V gene. The CDR3 extends over 15 amino acids. The CDR3 DNA follows: TGTGCCATCAGTTTAGCGGGACAGGGCTCCTACGAGCAGTACTTC. The encoded protein is CAISLAGQGSYEQYF.

On this clone: Other DNA sequences in this sample translate to the same CDR3. This chain connects TRBV5-1 to TRBJ1-5; TRBD1 aligns across 8 bases. This CDR3 has 14 amino acids. After removal of 4 bases from V and 6 bases from J, the junction contained 6 bases not matched to a gene. From germline, CDR1 is SGHRS and CDR2 YFSETQ. CDR3 DNA sequence: TGCGCCAGCAGCCGAGGGACAGGAGGTCAGCCCCAGCATTTT. Protein product: CASSRGTGGQPQHF.

The chain employs TRBV4-1 and TRBJ2-7; 9 positions agree with TRBD2. V lost 3 bases, J lost 4 bases, and 4 bases stayed unmatched. The CDR3 length is 14 residues. Germline-derived CDR1 and CDR2 are MGHRA and YSYEKL. The CDR3 sequence: CASSHRGGAYEQYF. The CDR3 bases are TGCGCCAGCAGCCACCGCGGGGGGGCTTACGAGCAGTACTTC.

The J gene is TRBJ1-1, the V gene TRBV4-3; D unclear. The length of the CDR3 is 15 residues. Germline V gene data show CDR1 as LGHNA and CDR2 as YSLEER. V was trimmed by 0 bases and J by 1 base, leaving 9 bases between them. DNA of the CDR3: TGCGCCAGCAGCCAAGATCAGAGACAGAACACTGAAGCTTTCTTT. Protein: CASSQDQRQNTEAFF.

The genes are TRBV2 and TRBJ2-7, with 9 bases matching TRBD1. V dropped 6 bases and J dropped 5; count of bases not matched to a gene: 5. The CDR3 is 13 residues long. CDR1 and CDR2 (germline): SNHLY, FYNNEI. CDR3 amino acids: CASSLDRGNEQYF. The CDR3, as DNA: TGTGCCAGCAGCTTGGACAGGGGTAACGAGCAGTACTTC.

The chain employs TRBV13 and TRBJ2-7; 7 bases agree with TRBD1. J lost 8 bases, V lost 5 bases, and 15 bases had no gene match. The CDR3 totals 15 residues. Germline lookup yields CDR1 PRHDT and CDR2 FYEKMQ (reference sequence). The CDR3 loop reads CASSPTGTAPGQQYF. CDR3 coding DNA: TGTGCCAGCAGCCCCACCGGGACAGCCCCAGGTCAGCAGTACTTC.

The CDR3 loop is CASSLTGRGTEAFF. DNA of the CDR3: TGTGCCAGCAGCTTAACAGGGAGAGGTACTGAAGCTTTCTTT. The J gene is TRBJ1-1, the V gene TRBV7-9; a possible D gene is TRBD1 (6 bases). The germline V gene encodes CDR1 SEHNR and CDR2 FQNEAQ (reference sequence). This CDR3 has 14 residues. V was trimmed by 2 bases and J by 5 bases, leaving 12 bases between them. Drawing the rest from reference TRBV7-9 and TRBJ1-1, the complete variable domain is DTGVSQNPRHKITKRGQNVTFRCDPISEHNRLYWYRQTLGQGPEFLTYFQNEAQLEKSRLLSDRFSAERPKGSFSTLEIQRTEQGDSAMYLCASSLTGRGTEAFFGQGTRLTVV.